Included here is one T cell receptor (beta chain) sequence, with context. The sample is drawn from a study of CD8+ T cells in alopecia areata. Study background: People stayed on tofacitinib for 6 to 18 months, then stopped the drug for 6 months.

The sample's treatment: oral pan-JAK inhibitor, 5-10 mg twice daily. Peripheral blood samples and lesional scalp punch biopsies were obtained from alopecia areata patients. The authors sorted CD4+ and CD8+ T cells from PBMCs. After isolation, RNA underwent reverse transcription to generate cDNA as the sequencing template. Clones were sequenced by immunoSEQ multiplex PCR, and TCRdb holds only the in-frame ones, with some missing. The data contain about 210,000 clones, 64% of them singletons. The germline CDR1 and CDR2 sequences are GTSNPN and SVGIG (reference sequence). The length of the CDR3 is 14 residues. The trim removed 2 bases at V and 9 bases at J, leaving 5 bases unmatched.

This TCR came from a human donor with alopecia areata. The sequencing here drew on CD4+ T cells sorted from blood, taken at week 4, from a patient treated with tofacitinib. The rearrangement joins TRBV30 to TRBJ2-1; 12 bases match TRBD1. DNA for the CDR3: TGTGCCTGGAGTAGGGGACAGGGGGCGAGTGAGCAGTTCTTC. Encoded protein: CAWSRGQGASEQFF.